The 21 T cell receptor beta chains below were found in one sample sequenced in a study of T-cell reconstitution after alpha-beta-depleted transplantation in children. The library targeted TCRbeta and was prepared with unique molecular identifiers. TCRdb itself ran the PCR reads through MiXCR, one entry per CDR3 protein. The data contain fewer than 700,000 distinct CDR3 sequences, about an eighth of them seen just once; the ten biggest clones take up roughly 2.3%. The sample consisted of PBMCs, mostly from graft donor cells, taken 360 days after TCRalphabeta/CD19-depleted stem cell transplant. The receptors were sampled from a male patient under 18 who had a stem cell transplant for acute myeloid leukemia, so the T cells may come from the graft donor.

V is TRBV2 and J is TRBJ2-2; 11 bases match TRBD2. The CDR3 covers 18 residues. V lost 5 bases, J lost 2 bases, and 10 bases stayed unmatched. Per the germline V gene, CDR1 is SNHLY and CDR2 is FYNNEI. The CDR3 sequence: CASSPTSGRDRNTGELFF. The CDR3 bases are TGTGCCAGCAGTCCAACTAGCGGGAGAGACCGAAACACCGGGGAGCTGTTTTTT.

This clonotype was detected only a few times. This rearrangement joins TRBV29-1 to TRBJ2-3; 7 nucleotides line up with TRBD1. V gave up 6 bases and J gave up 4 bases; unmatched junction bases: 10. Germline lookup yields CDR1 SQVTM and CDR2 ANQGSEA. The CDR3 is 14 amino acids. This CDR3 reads CSVRDRHPSDTQYF. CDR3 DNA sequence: TGCAGCGTACGGGACAGACATCCATCAGATACGCAGTATTTT.

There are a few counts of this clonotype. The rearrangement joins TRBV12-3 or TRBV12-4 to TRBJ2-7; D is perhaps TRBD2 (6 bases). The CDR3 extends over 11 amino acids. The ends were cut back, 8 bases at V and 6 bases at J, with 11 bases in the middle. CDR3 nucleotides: TGTGCCAGCCAACGGAGGGGCGAGCAGTACTTC. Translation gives CASQRRGEQYF.

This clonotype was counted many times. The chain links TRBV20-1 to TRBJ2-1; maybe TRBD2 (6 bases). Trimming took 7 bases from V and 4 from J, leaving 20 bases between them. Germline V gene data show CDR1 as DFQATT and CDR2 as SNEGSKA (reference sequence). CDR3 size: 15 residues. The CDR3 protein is CSGGADGSGYNEQFF. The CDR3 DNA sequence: TGCAGTGGAGGGGCCGACGGGAGTGGTTACAATGAGCAGTTCTTC.

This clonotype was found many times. DNA of the CDR3: TGCGCCAGCAGCCTCGGGACTACAGGTGATACGCAGTATTTT. This gives the protein CASSLGTTGDTQYF. The chain uses TRBV5-1 and TRBJ2-3; 7 nucleotides agree with TRBD2. Germline values: CDR1 SGHRS, CDR2 YFSETQ. The CDR3 extends over 14 amino acids. The J segment lost 6 bases and the V segment lost 4 bases, leaving 8 bases of the junction unmatched.

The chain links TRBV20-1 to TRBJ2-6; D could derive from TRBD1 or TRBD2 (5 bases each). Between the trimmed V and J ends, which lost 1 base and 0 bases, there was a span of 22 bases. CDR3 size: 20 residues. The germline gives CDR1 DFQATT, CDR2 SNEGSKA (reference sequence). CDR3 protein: CSARGAPGPRNPSGANVLTF. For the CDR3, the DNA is TGCAGTGCTAGAGGTGCGCCGGGACCCCGAAATCCCTCTGGGGCCAACGTCCTGACTTTC.

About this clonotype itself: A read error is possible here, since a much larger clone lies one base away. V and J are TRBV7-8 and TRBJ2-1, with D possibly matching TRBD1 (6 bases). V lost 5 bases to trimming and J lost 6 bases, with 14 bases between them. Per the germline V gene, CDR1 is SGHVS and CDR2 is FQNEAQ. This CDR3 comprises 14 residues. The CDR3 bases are TGTGCCAGCAGCCTACTGGACAGTAGCAATGAGCAGTTCTTC. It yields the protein CASSLLDSSNEQFF. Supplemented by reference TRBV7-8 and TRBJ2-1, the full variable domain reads GAGVSQSPRYKVAKRGQDVALRCDPISGHVSLFWYQQALGQGPEFLTYFQNEAQLDKSGLPSDRFFAERPEGSVSTLKIQRTQQEDSAVYLCASSLLDSSNEQFFGPGTRLTVL.

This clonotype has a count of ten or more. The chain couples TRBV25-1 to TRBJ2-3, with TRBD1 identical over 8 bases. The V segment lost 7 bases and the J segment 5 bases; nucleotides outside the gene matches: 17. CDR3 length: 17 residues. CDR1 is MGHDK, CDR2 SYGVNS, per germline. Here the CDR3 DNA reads TGTGCCAGCACCACCAAACCGGGACAGGCGGATCAAGATACGCAGTATTTT. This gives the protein CASTTKPGQADQDTQYF.

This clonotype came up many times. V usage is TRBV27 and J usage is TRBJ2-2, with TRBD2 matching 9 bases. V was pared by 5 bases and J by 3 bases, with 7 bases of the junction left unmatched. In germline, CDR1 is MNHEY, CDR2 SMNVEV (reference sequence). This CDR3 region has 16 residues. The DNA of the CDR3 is TGTGCCAGCAGTCATCCTAGCGGGGACCACACCGGGGAGCTGTTTTTT. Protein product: CASSHPSGDHTGELFF.

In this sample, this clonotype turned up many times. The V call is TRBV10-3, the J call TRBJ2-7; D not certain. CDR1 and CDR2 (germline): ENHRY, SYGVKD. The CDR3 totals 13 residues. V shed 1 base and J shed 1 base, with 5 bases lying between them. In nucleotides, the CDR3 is TGTGCCATCAGTGAGTACACTTCCTACGAGCAGTACTTC. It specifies CAISEYTSYEQYF.

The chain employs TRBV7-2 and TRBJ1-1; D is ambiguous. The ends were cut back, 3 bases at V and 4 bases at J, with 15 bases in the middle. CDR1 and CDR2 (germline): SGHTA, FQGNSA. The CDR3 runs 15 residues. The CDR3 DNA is TGTGCCAGCAGCTTCCCAGACGGGCCTGTCACTGAAGCTTTCTTT. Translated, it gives CASSFPDGPVTEAFF. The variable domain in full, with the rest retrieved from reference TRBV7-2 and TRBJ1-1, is GAGVSQSPSNKVTEKGKDVELRCDPISGHTALYWYRQSLGQGLEFLIYFQGNSAPDKSGLPSDRFSAERTGGSVSTLTIQRTQQEDSAVYLCASSFPDGPVTEAFFGQGTRLTVV.

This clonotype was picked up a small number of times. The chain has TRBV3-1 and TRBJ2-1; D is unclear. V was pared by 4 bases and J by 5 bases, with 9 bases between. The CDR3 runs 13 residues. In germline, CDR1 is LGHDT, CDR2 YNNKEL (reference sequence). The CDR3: CASSPRTNNEQFF. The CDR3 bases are TGTGCCAGCAGCCCCCGGACCAACAATGAGCAGTTCTTC.

Here the CDR3 reads CASSLARDSEFYEQYF. In DNA, the CDR3 is TGTGCCAGCAGCTTAGCCCGGGACAGCGAGTTCTACGAGCAGTACTTC. The chain links TRBV11-2 to TRBJ2-7; 7 bases line up with TRBD1. The CDR3 consists of 16 residues. CDR1 is SGHAT, CDR2 FQNNGV, per germline. V lost 1 base, J lost 3 bases, and 9 bases stayed unmatched. Full variable domain (outside the CDR3, taken from reference TRBV11-2 and TRBJ2-7): EAGVAQSPRYKIIEKRQSVAFWCNPISGHATLYWYQQILGQGPKLLIQFQNNGVVDDSQLPKDRFSAERLKGVDSTLKIQPAKLEDSAVYLCASSLARDSEFYEQYFGPGTRLTVT.

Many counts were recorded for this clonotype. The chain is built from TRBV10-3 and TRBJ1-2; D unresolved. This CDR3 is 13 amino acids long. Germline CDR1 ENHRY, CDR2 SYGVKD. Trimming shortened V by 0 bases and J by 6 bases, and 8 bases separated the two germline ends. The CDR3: CAISESHSHGYTF. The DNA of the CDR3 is TGTGCCATCAGTGAGTCGCACAGCCATGGCTACACCTTC.

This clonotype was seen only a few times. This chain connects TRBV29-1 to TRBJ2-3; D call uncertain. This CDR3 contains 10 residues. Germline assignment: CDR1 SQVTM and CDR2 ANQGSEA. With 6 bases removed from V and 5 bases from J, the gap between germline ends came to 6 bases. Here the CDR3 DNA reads TGCAGCGTCCATGGAGATACGCAGTATTTT. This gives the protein CSVHGDTQYF.

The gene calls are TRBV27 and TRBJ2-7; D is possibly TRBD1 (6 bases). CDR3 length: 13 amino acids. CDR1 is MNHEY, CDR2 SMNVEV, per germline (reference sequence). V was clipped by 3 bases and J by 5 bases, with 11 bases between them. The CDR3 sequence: CASSLLGAHEQYF. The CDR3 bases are TGTGCCAGCAGTTTGTTGGGGGCGCACGAGCAGTACTTC.

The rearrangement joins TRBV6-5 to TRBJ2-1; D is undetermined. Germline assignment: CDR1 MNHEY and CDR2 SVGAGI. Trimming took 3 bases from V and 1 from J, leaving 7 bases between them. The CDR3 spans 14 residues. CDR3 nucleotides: TGTGCCAGCAGTTATGAGTATTCCTACAATGAGCAGTTCTTC. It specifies CASSYEYSYNEQFF.

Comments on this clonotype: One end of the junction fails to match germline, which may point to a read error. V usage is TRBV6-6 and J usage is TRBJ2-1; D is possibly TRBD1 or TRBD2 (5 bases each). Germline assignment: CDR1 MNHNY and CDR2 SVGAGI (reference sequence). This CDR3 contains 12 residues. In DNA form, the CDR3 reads TGTGCCAGCAGTGACCACCGGGACCGCATACTCTTC. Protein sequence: CASSDHRDRILF.

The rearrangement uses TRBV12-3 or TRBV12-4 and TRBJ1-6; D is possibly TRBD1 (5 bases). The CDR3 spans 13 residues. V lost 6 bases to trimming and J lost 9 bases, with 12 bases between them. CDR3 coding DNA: TGTGCCAGCAGGTCGATGGGGGGTTCACCCCTCCACTTT. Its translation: CASRSMGGSPLHF.

Here the CDR3 reads CASSQLRDRVRTSGSRTSYEQYF. For the CDR3, the DNA is TGTGCCAGCAGTCAACTCCGGGACCGGGTCCGGACTAGCGGGTCTCGGACCTCCTACGAGCAGTACTTC. V gene TRBV25-1 combines with J gene TRBJ2-7; 11 positions agree with TRBD2. The V gene end was trimmed by 5 bases and the J gene end by 0 bases; junction bases not matched to a gene: 27. The germline V gene encodes CDR1 MGHDK and CDR2 SYGVNS. CDR3 length equals 23 residues.

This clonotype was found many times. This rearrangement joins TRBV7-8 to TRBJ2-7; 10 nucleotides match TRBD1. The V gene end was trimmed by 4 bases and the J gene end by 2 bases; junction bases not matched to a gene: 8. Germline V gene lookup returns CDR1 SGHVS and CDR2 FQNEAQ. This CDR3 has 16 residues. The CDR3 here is CASSSLRDRGPYEQYF. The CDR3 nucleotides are TGTGCCAGCAGCTCCCTCCGGGACAGGGGACCCTACGAGCAGTACTTC.